The 11 T cell receptor beta chains in this list originate from one sample, sequenced in a study of Ad26.COV2.S vaccination and SARS-CoV-2 variants. TCRdb's copy holds only in-frame clones and misses some; the assay was immunoSEQ multiplex PCR. This sample has some 340,000 clones, with about 82% found just once. Indicated treatment: roughly 19 received Ad26.COV2.S at low or high dose, single or two shots; about five received placebo; per-sample allocation not given. Each sample was drawn 63 days after the first injection (of vaccine or placebo). The sequencing here drew on peripheral blood, taken in a trial of Ad26.COV2.S vaccine versus placebo. Receptor source: a person aged 18-65 years who received the Ad26.COV2.S COVID-19 vaccine or a placebo.

V gene TRBV29-1 combines with J gene TRBJ2-7, with 9 nucleotides matching TRBD1. The V gene end was trimmed by 7 bases and the J gene end by 6 bases; junction bases not matched to a gene: 10. Germline V CDR1 and CDR2: SQVTM, ANQGSEA. CDR3 length equals 13 residues. CDR3 loop: CSARTGAAGEQYF. The CDR3 bases are TGCAGCGCCCGGACAGGGGCCGCCGGCGAGCAGTACTTC.

This clone was observed many times. This chain uses TRBV5-1 with TRBJ1-1; D is unclear. Trimming took off 0 bases at V and 0 bases at J, with 6 bases between the two ends. CDR1 is SGHRS and CDR2 is YFSETQ in the germline V gene. The CDR3 has 14 amino acids. The CDR3 here is CASSLGAVNTEAFF. The CDR3 DNA is TGCGCCAGCAGCTTGGGAGCGGTGAACACTGAAGCTTTCTTT.

The CDR3 reads CASSSTPGTGPLEQYF. The CDR3 DNA follows: TGTGCCAGCAGTTCGACTCCCGGGACAGGTCCGCTCGAGCAGTACTTC. The rearrangement links TRBV27 to TRBJ2-7; 8 bases are shared with TRBD1. Germline CDR1 reads MNHEY; CDR2 reads SMNVEV (reference sequence). The CDR3 covers 16 residues. V lost 4 bases, J lost 6 bases, and 14 bases stayed unmatched.

The CDR3 spells CASSPQTGPYEQYF. The CDR3 region has the DNA TGTGCCAGCAGTCCCCAGACAGGGCCTTACGAGCAGTACTTC. V gene TRBV27 combines with J gene TRBJ2-7; 7 nucleotides match TRBD1. J gave up 4 bases and V 5 bases, and 8 bases lay outside the gene matches. From germline, CDR1 is MNHEY and CDR2 SMNVEV (reference sequence). The CDR3 length is 14 residues.

The chain has TRBV28 and TRBJ1-2; TRBD1 is a possible D gene (6 bases). V gave up 1 base and J gave up 1 base, with 19 bases separating them. This CDR3 is 18 amino acids long. CDR1 is MDHEN and CDR2 is SYDVKM in the germline V gene. The CDR3 loop is CASSLLGGRTEHNYGYTF. The CDR3 region has the DNA TGTGCCAGCAGTTTATTAGGGGGGCGGACAGAGCATAACTATGGCTACACCTTC.

The chain has TRBV11-3 and TRBJ2-1; 9 bases map to TRBD2. Germline loops: CDR1 SGHNT, CDR2 YENEEA. The CDR3 runs to 15 residues. Trimming removed 2 bases from V and 7 bases from J; junction bases left unmatched: 6. CDR3 coding DNA: TGTGCCAGCAGCTTATGGCTAGCGGGGAGGAATGAGCAGTTCTTC. It translates to CASSLWLAGRNEQFF. Based on the CDR3 plus reference TRBV11-3 and TRBJ2-1, the full variable domain is EAGVVQSPRYKIIEKKQPVAFWCNPISGHNTLYWYLQNLGQGPELLIRYENEEAVDDSQLPKDRFSAERLKGVDSTLKIQPAELGDSAVYLCASSLWLAGRNEQFFGPGTRLTVL.

This sequence joins TRBV5-5 and TRBJ1-2; the D is unclear. CDR1 and CDR2 (germline): SGHKS, YYEKEE (reference sequence). This CDR3 contains 12 residues. The germline V and J ends were trimmed by 4 bases and 8 bases, with 12 bases remaining between them. CDR3 loop: CASSQNREGYTF. The CDR3 DNA is TGTGCCAGCAGCCAGAATCGAGAAGGCTACACCTTC.

The chain combines TRBV24-1 with TRBJ1-5; 9 nucleotides align to TRBD1. The CDR3 is 16 amino acids. J gave up 2 bases and V 5 bases, and 6 bases lay outside the gene matches. CDR1 is KGHDR, CDR2 SFDVKD, per germline. The CDR3 is CATSGTGVRGNQPQHF. The CDR3, as DNA: TGTGCCACCAGTGGGACAGGGGTTCGGGGCAATCAGCCCCAGCATTTT.

The chain combines TRBV29-1 with TRBJ2-4, with D possibly matching TRBD1 (5 bases). The germline V and J ends were trimmed by 4 bases and 6 bases, with 13 bases remaining between them. CDR3 size: 13 residues. Per germline, CDR1 SQVTM and CDR2 ANQGSEA. CDR3 sequence: CSVVRAGLNIQYF. CDR3 bases: TGCAGCGTTGTAAGGGCAGGGCTAAACATTCAGTACTTC. The variable domain in full, with the rest retrieved from reference TRBV29-1 and TRBJ2-4, is SAVISQKPSRDICQRGTSLTIQCQVDSQVTMMFWYRQQPGQSLTLIATANQGSEATYESGFVIDKFPISRPNLTFSTLTVSNMSPEDSSIYLCSVVRAGLNIQYFGAGTRLSVL.

The chain recombines TRBV24-1 with TRBJ2-7, with D tentatively TRBD1 (6 bases). Per the germline V gene, CDR1 is KGHDR and CDR2 is SFDVKD. The CDR3 is made up of 15 amino acids. The V gene lost 4 bases and the J gene lost 0 bases, with 12 bases spanning the gap. The CDR3 DNA follows: TGTGCCACCAGTGACAACCGGGACAACTCCTACGAGCAGTACTTC. It specifies CATSDNRDNSYEQYF.

This clone appeared a few times. The genes are TRBV3-1 (or the pseudogene TRBV3-2) and TRBJ1-3, with D unresolved. V lost 4 bases and J 4 bases, leaving 20 bases between the germline ends. CDR3 size: 17 residues. Germline values: CDR1 LGHDT, CDR2 YNNKEL (reference sequence). The CDR3 sequence is CASSPINFGPRGNTIYF. The CDR3 DNA reads as TGTGCCAGCAGCCCCATTAACTTTGGCCCGAGGGGAAACACCATATATTTT.